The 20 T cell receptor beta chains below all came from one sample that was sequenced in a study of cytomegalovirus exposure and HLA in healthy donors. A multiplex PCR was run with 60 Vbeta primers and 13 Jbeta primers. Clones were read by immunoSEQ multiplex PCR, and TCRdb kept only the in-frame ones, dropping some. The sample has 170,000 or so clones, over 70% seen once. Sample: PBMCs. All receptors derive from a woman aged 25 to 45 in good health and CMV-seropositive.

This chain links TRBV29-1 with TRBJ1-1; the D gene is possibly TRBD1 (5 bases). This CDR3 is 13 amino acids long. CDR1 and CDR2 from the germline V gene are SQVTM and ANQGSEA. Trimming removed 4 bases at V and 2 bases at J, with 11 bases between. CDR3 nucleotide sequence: TGCAGCGTTGTTCTAGGGGCAAACACTGAAGCTTTCTTT. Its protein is CSVVLGANTEAFF. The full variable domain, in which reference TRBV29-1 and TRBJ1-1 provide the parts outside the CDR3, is SAVISQKPSRDICQRGTSLTIQCQVDSQVTMMFWYRQQPGQSLTLIATANQGSEATYESGFVIDKFPISRPNLTFSTLTVSNMSPEDSSIYLCSVVLGANTEAFFGQGTRLTVV.

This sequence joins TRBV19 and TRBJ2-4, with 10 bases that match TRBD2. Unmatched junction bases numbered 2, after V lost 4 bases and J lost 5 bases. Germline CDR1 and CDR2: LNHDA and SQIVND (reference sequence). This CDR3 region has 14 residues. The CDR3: CASSTLAGENIQYF. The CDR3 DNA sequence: TGTGCCAGTAGTACCCTAGCGGGGGAAAACATTCAGTACTTC.

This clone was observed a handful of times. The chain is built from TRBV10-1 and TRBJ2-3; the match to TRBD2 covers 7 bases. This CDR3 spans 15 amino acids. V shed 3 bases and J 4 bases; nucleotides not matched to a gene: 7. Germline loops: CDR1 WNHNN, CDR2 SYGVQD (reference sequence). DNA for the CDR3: TGCGCCAGCAGTGAAGGCGGGGGACGGGCAGATACGCAGTATTTT. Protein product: CASSEGGGRADTQYF.

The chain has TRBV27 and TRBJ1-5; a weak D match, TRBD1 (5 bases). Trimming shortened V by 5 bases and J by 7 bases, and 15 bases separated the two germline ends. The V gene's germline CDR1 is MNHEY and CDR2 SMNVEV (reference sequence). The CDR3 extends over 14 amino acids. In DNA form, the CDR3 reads TGTGCCAGCAGTGAAATGGCGGGGACCCAGCCCCAGCATTTT. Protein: CASSEMAGTQPQHF.

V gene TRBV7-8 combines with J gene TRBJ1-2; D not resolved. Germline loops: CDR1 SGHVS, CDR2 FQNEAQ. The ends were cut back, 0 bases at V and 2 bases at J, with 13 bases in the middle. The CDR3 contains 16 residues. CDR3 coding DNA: TGTGCCAGCAGCTTAGCGGCCCCATCCGGGAACTATGGCTACACCTTC. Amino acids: CASSLAAPSGNYGYTF.

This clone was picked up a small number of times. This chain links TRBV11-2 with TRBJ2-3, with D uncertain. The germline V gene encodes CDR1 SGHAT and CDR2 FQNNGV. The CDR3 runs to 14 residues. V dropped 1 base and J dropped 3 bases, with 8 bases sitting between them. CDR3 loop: CASSLGGATDTQYF. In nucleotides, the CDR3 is TGTGCCAGCAGCTTAGGCGGAGCAACAGATACGCAGTATTTT.

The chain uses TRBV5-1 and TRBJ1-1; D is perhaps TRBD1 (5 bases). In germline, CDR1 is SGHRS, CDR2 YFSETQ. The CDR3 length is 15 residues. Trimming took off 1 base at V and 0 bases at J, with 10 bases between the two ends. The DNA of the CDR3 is TGCGCCAGCAGCTTGCGGCAGGGTCTGAACACTGAAGCTTTCTTT. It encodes CASSLRQGLNTEAFF.

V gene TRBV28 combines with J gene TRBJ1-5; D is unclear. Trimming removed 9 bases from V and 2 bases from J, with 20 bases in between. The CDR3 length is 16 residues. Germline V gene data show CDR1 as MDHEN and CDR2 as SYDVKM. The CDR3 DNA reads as TGTGCCAGTCAAACCGGGTCCTACGGGGGCAATCAGCCCCAGCATTTT. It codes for CASQTGSYGGNQPQHF. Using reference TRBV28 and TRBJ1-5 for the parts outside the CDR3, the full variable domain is DVKVTQSSRYLVKRTGEKVFLECVQDMDHENMFWYRQDPGLGLRLIYFSYDVKMKEKGDIPEGYSVSREKKERFSLILESASTNQTSMYLCASQTGSYGGNQPQHFGDGTRLSIL.

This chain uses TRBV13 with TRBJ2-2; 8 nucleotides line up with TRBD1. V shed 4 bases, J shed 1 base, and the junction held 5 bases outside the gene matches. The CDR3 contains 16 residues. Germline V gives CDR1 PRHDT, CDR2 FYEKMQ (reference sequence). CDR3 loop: CASSSGQGWNTGELFF. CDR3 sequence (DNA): TGTGCCAGCAGCTCAGGACAGGGATGGAACACCGGGGAGCTGTTTTTT.

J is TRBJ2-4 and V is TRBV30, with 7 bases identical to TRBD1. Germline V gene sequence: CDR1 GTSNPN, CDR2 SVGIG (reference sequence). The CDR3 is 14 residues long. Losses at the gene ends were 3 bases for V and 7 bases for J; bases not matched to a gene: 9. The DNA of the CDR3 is TGTGCCTGGAGCCGAGGGGGCGAGTGGAACATTCAGTACTTC. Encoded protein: CAWSRGGEWNIQYF.

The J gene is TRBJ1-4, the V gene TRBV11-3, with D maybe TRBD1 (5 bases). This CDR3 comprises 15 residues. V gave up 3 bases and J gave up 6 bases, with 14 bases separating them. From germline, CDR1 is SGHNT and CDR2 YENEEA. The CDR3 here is CASSFTDSSHEKLFF. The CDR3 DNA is TGTGCCAGCAGCTTCACCGACAGTTCCCATGAAAAACTGTTTTTT. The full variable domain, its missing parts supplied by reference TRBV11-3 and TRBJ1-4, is EAGVVQSPRYKIIEKKQPVAFWCNPISGHNTLYWYLQNLGQGPELLIRYENEEAVDDSQLPKDRFSAERLKGVDSTLKIQPAELGDSAVYLCASSFTDSSHEKLFFGSGTQLSVL.

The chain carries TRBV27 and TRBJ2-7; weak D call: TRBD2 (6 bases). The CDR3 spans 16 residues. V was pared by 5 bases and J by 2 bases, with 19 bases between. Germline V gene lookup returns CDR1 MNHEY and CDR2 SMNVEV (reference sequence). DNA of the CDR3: TGTGCCAGCAGTCCCAGGAGGGTAGCGGTCCCCTACGAGCAGTACTTC. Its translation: CASSPRRVAVPYEQYF.

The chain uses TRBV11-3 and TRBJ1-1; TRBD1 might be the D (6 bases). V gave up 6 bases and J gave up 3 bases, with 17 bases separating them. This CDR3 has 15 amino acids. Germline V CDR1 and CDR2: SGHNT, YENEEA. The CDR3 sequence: CASRPGGGGDTEAFF. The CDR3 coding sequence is TGTGCCAGCAGACCCGGCGGGGGCGGCGACACTGAAGCTTTCTTT.

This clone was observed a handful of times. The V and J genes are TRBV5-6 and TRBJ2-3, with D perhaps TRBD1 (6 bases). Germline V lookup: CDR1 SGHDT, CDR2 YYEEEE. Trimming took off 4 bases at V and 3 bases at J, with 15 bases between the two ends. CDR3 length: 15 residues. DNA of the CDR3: TGTGCCAGCAGCACGGACCAGGGGCTGACAGATACGCAGTATTTT. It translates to CASSTDQGLTDTQYF.

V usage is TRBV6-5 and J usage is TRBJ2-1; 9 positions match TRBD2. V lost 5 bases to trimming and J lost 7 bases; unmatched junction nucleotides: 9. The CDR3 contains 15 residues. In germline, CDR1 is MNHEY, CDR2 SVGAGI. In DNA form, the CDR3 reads TGTGCCAGCAGTGCCATTAGCGGGAGTTGGAATGAGCAGTTCTTC. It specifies CASSAISGSWNEQFF.

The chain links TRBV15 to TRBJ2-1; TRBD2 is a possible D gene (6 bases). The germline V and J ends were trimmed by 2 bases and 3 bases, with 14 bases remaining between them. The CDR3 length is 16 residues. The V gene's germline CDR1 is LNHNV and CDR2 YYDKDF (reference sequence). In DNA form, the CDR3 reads TGTGCCACCAGCAGATGGGACTTGCTCCTCTACAATGAGCAGTTCTTC. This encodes CATSRWDLLLYNEQFF. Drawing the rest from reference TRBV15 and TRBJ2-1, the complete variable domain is DAMVIQNPRYQVTQFGKPVTLSCSQTLNHNVMYWYQQKSSQAPKLLFHYYDKDFNNEADTPDNFQSRRPNTSFCFLDIRSPGLGDTAMYLCATSRWDLLLYNEQFFGPGTRLTVL.

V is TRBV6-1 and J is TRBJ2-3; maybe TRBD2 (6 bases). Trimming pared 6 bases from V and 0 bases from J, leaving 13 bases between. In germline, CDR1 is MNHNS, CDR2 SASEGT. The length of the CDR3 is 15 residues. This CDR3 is CASSHGTYSTDTQYF. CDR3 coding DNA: TGTGCCAGCAGCCACGGGACTTATAGCACAGATACGCAGTATTTT.

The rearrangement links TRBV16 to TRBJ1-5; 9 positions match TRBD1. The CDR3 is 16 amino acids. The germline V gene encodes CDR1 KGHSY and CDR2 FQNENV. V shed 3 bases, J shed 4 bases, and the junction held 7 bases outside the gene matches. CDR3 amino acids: CASSHADDRGNQPQHF. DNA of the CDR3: TGTGCCAGCAGCCATGCGGACGACAGGGGGAATCAGCCCCAGCATTTT.

CDR3 region: CASSFPFQPQHF. In DNA form, the CDR3 reads TGTGCCAGCAGCTTTCCTTTTCAGCCCCAGCATTTT. This chain links TRBV5-8 with TRBJ1-5; no firm D call. The CDR3 extends over 12 amino acids. Germline loops: CDR1 SGHTS, CDR2 YDEGEE. V was clipped by 2 bases and J by 6 bases, with 6 bases between them.

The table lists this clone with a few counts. Written as DNA, the CDR3 is TGTGCCTGGATGCAACAGGGTAGCAATCAGCCCCAGCATTTT. Translation gives CAWMQQGSNQPQHF. The chain couples TRBV30 to TRBJ1-5, with a tentative D call TRBD1 (6 bases). The CDR3 is 14 residues long. The V end was cut by 4 bases, the J end by 0 bases, with 10 bases between. Germline loops: CDR1 GTSNPN, CDR2 SVGIG (reference sequence).